This TCR beta chain was profiled in a study of identical twins. The sample holds a few counts of this clonotype. Its specificity is unknown. The CDR3 contains 12 residues. Trimming cost V 6 bases and J 3 bases, with 12 bases left between them. Looked up from germline, CDR1 is DFQATT and CDR2 is SNEGSKA (reference sequence). General observations from the study: Beta out-of-frame sequences showed weaker excess sharing between twins. Reduced insertions were recorded for abundant cord blood beta clonotypes, with no such pattern in memory repertoires.

From the 5' RACE reads, TCRdb called clonotypes with MiXCR, one entry per CDR3 protein. The sample has around 690,000 distinct CDR3 sequences, 21% seen once. In addition, the sample was reused for a study of T cells expressing NK-cell markers. That work contributes: Most of the eight sequenced donors tested HCMV-seropositive; one tested seronegative. The contribution of dominant NKG2C+ clonotypes to CD8+ T cells in about 6 donors was 1.0-7.0%.

The sample was PBMCs. The chain recombines TRBV20-1 with TRBJ2-7; D perhaps matches TRBD2 (6 bases). The TCR sequence derives from a woman aged 18-29 years in good health. The CDR3 DNA sequence: TGCAGTGCCGCCCCGGGACTCTACGAGCAGTACTTC. It encodes CSAAPGLYEQYF.